This entry is about one T cell receptor beta chain. The same CDR3 arises from other DNA sequences in this sample as well. No patient received treatment before thyroid surgery. These data come from a study of metastatic and nonmetastatic thyroid tumors. Across the study: A comparison of repertoires was made across blood and tumor or nodule tissue from malignant and benign thyroid patients.

TCRdb re-called clones from the PCR reads using MiXCR. The table records roughly 93,000 clones, over 9.5% of them present only once. The origin of this receptor is a female donor with papillary thyroid cancer or a benign thyroid nodule (not recorded which). Some clones in this sample may be carry-over from other donors' samples. Sequencing input: blood.

The CDR3 sequence is CASSVSRRQATGELFF. In DNA, the CDR3 is TGTGCCAGCAGCGTTTCCAGACGACAGGCGACCGGGGAGCTGTTTTTT. The chain uses TRBV9 and TRBJ2-2; a weak D match, TRBD1 (6 bases). Germline-derived CDR1 and CDR2 are SGDLS and YYNGEE. V was trimmed by 2 bases and J by 5 bases, leaving 16 bases between them. This CDR3 has 16 residues.